This T cell receptor (beta chain) was profiled in a study of blood T cell repertoires in COVID-19. Using immunoSEQ multiplex PCR, the repertoire was profiled, and TCRdb retains in-frame clones only, with some absent. The profile shows under 50,000 clones, roughly 84% of them singletons. The sample taken for sequencing was peripheral blood. The origin of the receptors is a woman between 65 and 79 years old with acute or convalescent COVID-19.

V usage is TRBV11-3 and J usage is TRBJ2-1, with a weak D call TRBD1 (6 bases). V lost 0 bases and J lost 10, with 10 bases in between. The CDR3 covers 13 residues. The germline V gene has CDR1 SGHNT and CDR2 YENEEA. The CDR3 coding sequence is TGTGCCAGCAGCTTAGAAGGGGGACGAGAGCAGTTCTTC. Its translation: CASSLEGGREQFF.